A single sample is the source of the 6 T cell receptor beta chains below, sequenced in a study of response to subunit inactivated influenza vaccine. MiXCR, run by TCRdb on the RT-PCR reads, gives a single entry per CDR3 protein. The sample holds roughly 500,000 distinct CDR3 sequences, 25% seen once. The input for sequencing was CD4+ T cells sorted from PBMCs, taken around 5 days after vaccination. The receptors were gathered from a man aged 45-60 years who received an inactivated influenza vaccine.

Here the CDR3 DNA reads TGCAGTGCTAGGCTCCTGACAGGGGGCCACGAGCAGTACTTC. This sequence encodes CSARLLTGGHEQYF. The rearrangement joins TRBV20-1 to TRBJ2-7, with TRBD1 matching 10 bases. The CDR3 length is 14 residues. Trimming at V came to 3 bases and at J to 5 bases, leaving 7 bases not matched to a gene. The germline V gene encodes CDR1 DFQATT and CDR2 SNEGSKA (reference sequence).

V is TRBV12-3 or TRBV12-4 and J is TRBJ2-7; no reliable D call. This CDR3 is 13 amino acids long. The germline V and J ends were trimmed by 3 bases and 3 bases, with 9 bases remaining between them. The chain's CDR3 is CASSFLARYEQYF. Written as DNA, the CDR3 is TGTGCCAGCAGTTTTCTTGCCCGCTACGAGCAGTACTTC.

The chain recombines TRBV12-3 or TRBV12-4 with TRBJ2-5; a possible D gene is TRBD2 (7 bases). V lost 3 bases to trimming and J lost 5 bases, with 13 bases between them. The CDR3 loop spans 14 amino acids. The CDR3 protein is CASSFTGGLETQYF. In DNA form, the CDR3 reads TGTGCCAGCAGTTTCACGGGGGGCTTGGAGACCCAGTACTTC.

The rearrangement links TRBV11-2 to TRBJ2-1; D is unresolved. Trimming removed 0 bases from V and 7 bases from J, with 7 bases in between. The germline gives CDR1 SGHAT, CDR2 FQNNGV. The CDR3 totals 13 residues. The CDR3: CASSLERWNEQFF. CDR3 nucleotides: TGTGCCAGCAGCTTAGAACGGTGGAATGAGCAGTTCTTC.

This clonotype was detected once. The chain is built from TRBV4-2 and TRBJ2-6; D not resolved. V was clipped by 1 base and J by 4 bases, with 5 bases between them. Germline-derived CDR1 and CDR2 are LGHNA and YNFKEQ. The CDR3 covers 14 residues. CDR3 sequence: CASSQGDGANVLTF. The CDR3 DNA is TGTGCCAGCAGCCAAGGAGACGGGGCCAACGTCCTGACTTTC.

This clonotype has more than one count but fewer than ten. CDR3 in amino acids: CSARAPGTGSYEQYF. CDR3 nucleotide sequence: TGCAGTGCTAGGGCACCCGGGACAGGGAGTTACGAGCAGTACTTC. V is TRBV20-1 and J is TRBJ2-7; the match to TRBD1 covers 9 bases. There are 15 residues in the CDR3. V dropped 3 bases and J dropped 4; count of bases not matched to a gene: 10. Germline CDR1 is DFQATT and CDR2 is SNEGSKA (reference sequence).